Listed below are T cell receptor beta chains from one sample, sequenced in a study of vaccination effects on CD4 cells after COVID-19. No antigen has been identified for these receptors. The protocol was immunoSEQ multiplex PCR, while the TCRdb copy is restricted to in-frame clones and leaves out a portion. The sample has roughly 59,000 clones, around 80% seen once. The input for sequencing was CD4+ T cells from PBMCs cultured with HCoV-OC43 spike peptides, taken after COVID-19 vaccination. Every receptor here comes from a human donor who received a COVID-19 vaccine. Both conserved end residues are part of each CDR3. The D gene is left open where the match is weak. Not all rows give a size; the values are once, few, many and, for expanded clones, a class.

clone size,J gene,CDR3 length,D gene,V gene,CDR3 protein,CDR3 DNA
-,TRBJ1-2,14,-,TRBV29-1,CSVERQQTNYGYTF,TGCAGCGTTGAGAGGCAGCAAACTAACTATGGCTACACCTTC
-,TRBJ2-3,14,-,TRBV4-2,CASSQDTGLYTQYF,TGTGCCAGCAGCCAAGATACAGGGCTCTATACGCAGTATTTT
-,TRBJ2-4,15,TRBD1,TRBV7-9,CASSSGTGLENIQYF,TGTGCCAGCAGCTCCGGGACAGGTTTGGAAAACATTCAGTACTTC
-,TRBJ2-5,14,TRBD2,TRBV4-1,CASSHGTSEETQYF,TGCGCCAGCAGCCACGGGACTAGCGAAGAGACCCAGTACTTC
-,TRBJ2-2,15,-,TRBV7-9,CASTAWGTNTGELFF,TGTGCCAGCACCGCGTGGGGGACGAACACCGGGGAGCTGTTTTTT
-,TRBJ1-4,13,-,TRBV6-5,CASSQTGLEKLFF,TGTGCCAGCAGCCAGACAGGTCTTGAAAAACTGTTTTTT
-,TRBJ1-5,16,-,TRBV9,CASSVDGRAGNQPQHF,TGTGCCAGCAGCGTAGACGGCAGGGCAGGCAATCAGCCCCAGCATTTT
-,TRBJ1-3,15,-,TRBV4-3,CASSQARGAGGTIYF,TGCGCCAGCAGCCAAGCTCGGGGGGCCGGGGGTACCATATATTTT
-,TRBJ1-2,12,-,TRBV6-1,CASSEAGDGYTF,TGTGCCAGCAGTGAAGCAGGGGACGGCTACACCTTC
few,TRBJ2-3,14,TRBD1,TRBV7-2,CASTRTGGPDTQYF,TGTGCCAGCACCCGGACAGGGGGTCCAGATACGCAGTATTTT
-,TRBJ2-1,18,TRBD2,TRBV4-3,CASSQDGALAGGPYEQFF,TGCGCCAGCAGCCAAGATGGAGCTTTGGCGGGGGGGCCCTATGAGCAGTTCTTC
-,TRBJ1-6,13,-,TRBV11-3,CASSLQGNSPLHF,TGTGCCAGCAGCTTACAGGGAAACTCACCCCTCCACTTT
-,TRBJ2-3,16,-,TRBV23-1,CASSQSTAQGTDTQYF,TGCGCCAGCAGTCAATCGACGGCCCAGGGGACAGATACGCAGTATTTT
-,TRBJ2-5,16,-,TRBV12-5,CASGLVQGGYQETQYF,TGTGCTAGTGGTTTGGTACAGGGGGGGTACCAAGAGACCCAGTACTTC
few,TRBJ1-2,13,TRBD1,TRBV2,CASSRTGSGGYTF,TGTGCCAGCAGTCGGACAGGGAGCGGTGGCTACACCTTC
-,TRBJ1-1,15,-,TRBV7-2,CASSFVWTEGTEAFF,TGTGCCAGCAGCTTCGTATGGACAGAAGGCACTGAAGCTTTCTTT
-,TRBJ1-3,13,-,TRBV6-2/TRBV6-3,CASSRRVGNTIYF,TGTGCCAGCAGCCGTCGGGTGGGAAACACCATATATTTT
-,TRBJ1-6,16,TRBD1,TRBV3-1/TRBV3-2,CASSRKGTGGNSPLHF,TGTGCCAGCAGCCGGAAAGGGACAGGGGGGAATTCACCCCTCCACTTT
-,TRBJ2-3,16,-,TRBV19,CASTLGARTAGDTQYF,TGTGCCAGTACCCTGGGGGCACGAACCGCCGGGGATACGCAGTATTTT
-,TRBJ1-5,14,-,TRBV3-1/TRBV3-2,CASSLTHGALPQHF,TGTGCCAGCAGCCTGACCCACGGAGCTTTGCCCCAGCATTTT
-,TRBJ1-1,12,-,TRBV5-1,CASTQGNTEAFF,TGCGCCAGCACCCAGGGGAACACTGAAGCTTTCTTT
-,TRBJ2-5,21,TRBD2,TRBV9,CASSVTPAGAGGPNNQETQYF,TGTGCCAGCAGCGTTACCCCGGCAGGGGCGGGGGGGCCTAATAACCAAGAGACCCAGTACTTC
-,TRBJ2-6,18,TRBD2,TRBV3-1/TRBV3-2,CASSQLGRVWSGANVLTF,TGTGCCAGCAGCCAACTAGGGAGGGTCTGGTCTGGGGCCAACGTCCTGACTTTC
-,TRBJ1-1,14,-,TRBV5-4,CASVPGGQGRRAFF,TGTGCCAGCGTACCCGGGGGGCAGGGAAGGAGGGCTTTCTTT
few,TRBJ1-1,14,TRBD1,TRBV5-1,CASSSDRGSTEAFF,TGCGCCAGCAGCTCGGACAGGGGAAGTACTGAAGCTTTCTTT
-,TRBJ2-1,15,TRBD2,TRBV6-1,CASSEGLAEYNEQFF,TGTGCCAGCAGTGAGGGACTAGCGGAGTACAATGAGCAGTTCTTC
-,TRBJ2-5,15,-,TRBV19,CASKWSRNKEETQYF,TGTGCCAGTAAATGGTCTAGGAATAAGGAAGAGACCCAGTACTTC
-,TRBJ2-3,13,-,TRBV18,CASSGQGTDTQYF,TGTGCCAGCTCCGGACAAGGCACAGATACGCAGTATTTT
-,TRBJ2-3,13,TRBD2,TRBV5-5,CASSRTSRDTQYF,TGTGCCAGCAGCCGGACTAGCCGAGATACGCAGTATTTT
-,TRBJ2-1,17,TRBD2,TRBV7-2,CASSLIRLADSYNEQFF,TGTGCCAGCAGCTTGATTAGACTAGCGGACTCCTACAATGAGCAGTTCTTC
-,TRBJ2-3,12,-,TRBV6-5,CATCQSTDTQYF,TGTGCCACCTGTCAAAGCACAGATACGCAGTATTTT
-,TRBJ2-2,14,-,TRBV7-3,CASSLTGRGGELFF,TGTGCCAGCAGCTTAACGGGTCGCGGCGGGGAGCTGTTTTTT
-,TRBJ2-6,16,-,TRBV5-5,CASSFLQSSGANVLTF,TGTGCCAGCAGTTTCTTACAGAGCTCTGGGGCCAACGTCCTGACTTTC
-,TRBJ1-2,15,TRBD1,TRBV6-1,CASSEATGVPYGYTF,TGTGCCAGCAGTGAAGCTACAGGGGTGCCCTATGGCTACACCTTC
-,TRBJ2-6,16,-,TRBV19,CATKGRGTSGANVLTF,TGTGCCACCAAGGGGAGAGGAACATCTGGGGCCAACGTCCTGACTTTC
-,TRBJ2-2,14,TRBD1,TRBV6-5,CASSQHRGPMELFF,TGTGCCAGCAGCCAGCACAGGGGGCCAATGGAGCTGTTTTTT
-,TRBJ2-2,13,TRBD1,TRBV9,CASSGQGPGELFF,TGTGCCAGCAGCGGACAGGGTCCCGGGGAGCTGTTTTTT
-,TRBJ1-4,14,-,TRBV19,CASSERRKDEKLFF,TGTGCCAGTAGTGAGAGGAGGAAGGATGAAAAACTGTTTTTT
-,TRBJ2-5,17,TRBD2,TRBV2,CASSEGTSGGYQETQYF,TGTGCCAGCAGTGAGGGGACTAGCGGGGGGTACCAAGAGACCCAGTACTTC
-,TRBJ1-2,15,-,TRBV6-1,CASSEAHGADYGYTF,TGTGCCAGCAGTGAAGCACACGGGGCTGACTATGGCTACACCTTC
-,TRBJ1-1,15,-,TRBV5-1,CASSVTGLVDTEAFF,TGCGCCAGCAGCGTAACAGGGTTAGTGGACACTGAAGCTTTCTTT
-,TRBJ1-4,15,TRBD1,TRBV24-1,CATSEPGTGNEKLFF,TGTGCCACCAGTGAACCCGGGACAGGGAATGAAAAACTGTTTTTT
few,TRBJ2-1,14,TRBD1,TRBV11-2,CASSRDRDYNEQFF,TGTGCCAGCAGCCGGGACAGGGATTACAATGAGCAGTTCTTC
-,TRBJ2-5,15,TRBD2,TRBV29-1,CSGKLAGASAETQYF,TGCAGCGGAAAACTAGCGGGGGCCAGTGCGGAGACCCAGTACTTC
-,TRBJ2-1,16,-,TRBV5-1,CASSFLTGDSYNEQFF,TGCGCCAGCAGCTTTTTAACCGGGGATTCCTACAATGAGCAGTTCTTC
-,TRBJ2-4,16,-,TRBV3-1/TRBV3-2,CASSQDLRAGENIQYF,TGTGCCAGCAGCCAAGATTTGAGGGCTGGGGAAAACATTCAGTACTTC
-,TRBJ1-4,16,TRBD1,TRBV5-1,CASSNRGQGLNEKLFF,TGCGCCAGCAGCAATAGGGGACAGGGGCTTAATGAAAAACTGTTTTTT
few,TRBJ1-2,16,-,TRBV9,CASSSRQGSTFYGYTF,TGTGCCAGCAGCTCCCGTCAAGGGTCTACATTCTATGGCTACACCTTC